The clone carrying this T cell receptor (beta chain) was found a few times. Its antigen is currently unknown. CDR1 and CDR2 (germline): LNHDA, SQIVND (reference sequence). The CDR3 extends over 14 amino acids. Trimming cost V 5 bases and J 2 bases, with 13 bases left between them. The data derive from a study of long-term antiretroviral therapy in people with HIV. Whole-study findings and limits: Information on adherence, resistance and therapy changes was unavailable. CDR3 lengths in HIV samples spanned a narrower range than controls. Collection spanned 2004 to 2017; ART regimens may be less effective than current ones.

The run of the v3.0 immunoSEQ assay was at survey level. Sequencing used immunoSEQ multiplex PCR; TCRdb keeps in-frame clones, though not all of them. The sample yields roughly 28,000 clones, just over 90% seen once. This clonotype was sampled from a man aged 18 to 30 with HIV. The chain joins TRBV19 to TRBJ2-7, with D perhaps TRBD1 or TRBD2 (5 bases each). This material consisted of unsorted PBMCs, taken 3.1 years after starting antiretroviral therapy. As DNA, the CDR3 is TGTGCCAGTAGTCGTAACGGGGACGCCTACGAGCAGTACTTC. Translation: CASSRNGDAYEQYF.